Below are 16 T cell receptor beta chains sequenced from a single sample in a study of blood T cell repertoires in COVID-19. The table came from immunoSEQ multiplex PCR; TCRdb's copy has only in-frame clones and leaves some out. The table records roughly 250,000 clones, approximately 90% of them present only once. Sequencing was done on a sample of PBMCs or T cells enriched from blood (not recorded which). The receptor set was obtained from a woman in her 40s with acute COVID-19.

V gene TRBV7-9 combines with J gene TRBJ1-2; no firm D call. The CDR3 covers 16 residues. V was pared by 1 base and J by 4 bases, with 16 bases between. From germline, CDR1 is SEHNR and CDR2 FQNEAQ (reference sequence). In DNA, the CDR3 is TGTGCCAGCAGCTTAGAGGGAGTACGGCATGTCTATGGCTACACCTTC. It encodes CASSLEGVRHVYGYTF.

This chain joins TRBV12-3 or TRBV12-4 and TRBJ1-5; D is unresolved. Trimming cost V 6 bases and J 11 bases, with 14 bases left between them. The CDR3 runs 12 residues. The CDR3 DNA follows: TGTGCCAGCAGCCCGACTGGGAGGGCCCAGCATTTT. Amino acids: CASSPTGRAQHF.

V and J are TRBV30 and TRBJ1-5; D is ambiguous. This CDR3 has 14 residues. Germline V gene lookup returns CDR1 GTSNPN and CDR2 SVGIG (reference sequence). V lost 3 bases to trimming and J lost 0 bases, with 9 bases between them. The CDR3 DNA follows: TGTGCCTGGAGCTTTCCGTATAGCAATCAGCCCCAGCATTTT. Encoded protein: CAWSFPYSNQPQHF.

This sequence joins TRBV18 and TRBJ2-1, with TRBD2 identical over 10 bases. The CDR3 has 14 residues. The V segment lost 5 bases and the J segment 4 bases; nucleotides outside the gene matches: 2. Germline CDR1 is KGHSH and CDR2 is LQKENI. CDR3 sequence: CASSKTSGYNEQFF. CDR3 DNA sequence: TGTGCCAGCTCAAAGACTAGCGGGTACAATGAGCAGTTCTTC. The whole variable domain, remainder taken from reference TRBV18 and TRBJ2-1, is NAGVMQNPRHLVRRRGQEARLRCSPMKGHSHVYWYRQLPEEGLKFMVYLQKENIIDESGMPKERFSAEFPKEGPSILRIQQVVRGDSAAYFCASSKTSGYNEQFFGPGTRLTVL.

This chain connects TRBV10-3 to TRBJ1-2; 7 bases fit TRBD1. The CDR3 extends over 16 amino acids. Germline trimming cut 0 bases from V and 8 bases from J; bases unmatched to any gene: 12. Germline-derived CDR1 and CDR2 are ENHRY and SYGVKD. The CDR3 loop is CAISESPGQRASGYTF. The DNA of the CDR3 is TGTGCCATCAGTGAGTCGCCGGGACAGCGAGCTAGCGGCTACACCTTC.

The chain has TRBV10-3 and TRBJ1-3, with TRBD1 matching 7 bases. Germline V lookup: CDR1 ENHRY, CDR2 SYGVKD. Trimming removed 11 bases from V and 2 bases from J; junction bases left unmatched: 12. The CDR3 extends over 15 amino acids. The CDR3 is CASGGTVWAGNTIYF. Written as DNA, the CDR3 is TGTGCCTCCGGAGGGACAGTTTGGGCTGGAAACACCATATATTTT.

The rearrangement links TRBV10-3 to TRBJ2-1; D may be TRBD1 (5 bases). Germline V CDR1 and CDR2: ENHRY, SYGVKD. The CDR3 is 11 residues long. Trimming left V 10 bases short and J 10 bases short, with 14 bases between. For the CDR3, the DNA is TGTGCCACCCGATTAGGGGCGGAGCAGTTCTTC. Its protein is CATRLGAEQFF.

The rearrangement uses TRBV6-5 and TRBJ2-7, with 9 positions matching TRBD2. The CDR3 runs to 15 residues. Looked up from germline, CDR1 is MNHEY and CDR2 is SVGAGI. Trimming at V came to 2 bases and at J to 3 bases, leaving 5 bases not matched to a gene. The CDR3 protein is CASSYGPSGDYEQYV. The CDR3 nucleotides are TGTGCCAGCAGTTACGGGCCTAGCGGGGACTACGAGCAGTACGTC.

This chain connects TRBV7-8 to TRBJ2-7; no clear D gene. The CDR3 has 12 residues. Germline V gives CDR1 SGHVS, CDR2 FQNEAQ. Between the trimmed V and J ends, which lost 5 bases and 4 bases, there was a span of 9 bases. This CDR3 is CASSPTTYEQYV. The CDR3 DNA is TGTGCCAGCAGCCCTACCACGTACGAGCAGTACGTC.

This rearrangement joins TRBV9 to TRBJ1-6; TRBD1 agrees at 12 bases. Germline trimming cut 3 bases from V and 5 bases from J; bases unmatched to any gene: 6. CDR3 length: 17 residues. Germline CDR1 and CDR2: SGDLS and YYNGEE. The CDR3 sequence: CASSGLGQGADNSPLHF. The CDR3 DNA reads TGTGCCAGCAGCGGATTGGGACAGGGGGCCGATAATTCACCCCTCCACTTT.

Here the CDR3 DNA reads TGTGCCTGGAGTGTAGGACTAAACAATGAGCAGTTCTTC. Protein sequence: CAWSVGLNNEQFF. V is TRBV30 and J is TRBJ2-1, with D maybe TRBD2 (6 bases). The CDR3 is 13 residues long. Trimming removed 0 bases from V and 5 bases from J, with 8 bases in between. CDR1 is GTSNPN and CDR2 is SVGIG in the germline V gene (reference sequence).

This rearrangement joins TRBV3-1 (or the pseudogene TRBV3-2) to TRBJ2-5, with D possibly matching TRBD2 (5 bases). V was pared by 7 bases and J by 1 base, with 13 bases between. The CDR3 spans 14 residues. Looked up from germline, CDR1 is LGHDT and CDR2 is YNNKEL (reference sequence). Here the CDR3 reads CASTHGGLQETQYF. In nucleotides, the CDR3 is TGTGCCAGCACCCATGGCGGGCTCCAAGAGACCCAGTACTTC.

The CDR3 DNA reads as TGTGCCAGCAGCTCCGGACAGGCTTTCACTGAAGCTTTCTTT. It translates to CASSSGQAFTEAFF. V and J are TRBV7-3 and TRBJ1-1; 7 positions match TRBD1. The CDR3 contains 14 residues. V lost 4 bases, J lost 4 bases, and 6 bases stayed unmatched. CDR1 is SGHTA and CDR2 is FQGTGA in the germline V gene.

This clone was detected a few times. This rearrangement joins TRBV4-3 to TRBJ2-3; tentatively, D is TRBD1 (6 bases). Germline V lookup: CDR1 LGHNA, CDR2 YSLEER. The CDR3 runs 15 residues. V was cut by 5 bases and J by 1 base, with 13 bases left in between. The chain's CDR3 is CASSIQGSGTDTQYF. The CDR3 region has the DNA TGCGCCAGCAGCATACAGGGAAGTGGCACAGATACGCAGTATTTT.

The rearrangement joins TRBV7-9 to TRBJ2-3; 11 bases align to TRBD2. The germline CDR1 and CDR2 sequences are SEHNR and FQNEAQ (reference sequence). This CDR3 has 17 amino acids. With V trimmed by 3 bases and J by 0 bases, 5 bases remained unmatched. The CDR3 DNA reads TGTGCCAGCAGCTTTACTAGCGGGAGCTTAAGCACAGATACGCAGTATTTT. It codes for CASSFTSGSLSTDTQYF.

This sequence joins TRBV29-1 and TRBJ1-2; TRBD1 aligns across 7 bases. This CDR3 spans 13 amino acids. Germline assignment: CDR1 SQVTM and CDR2 ANQGSEA. J was trimmed by 8 bases and V by 7 bases; bases with no gene match: 13. CDR3 nucleotides: TGCAGCGATCGAACAGGGGATAGCGGCGGCTACACCTTC. It specifies CSDRTGDSGGYTF.